These T cell receptor beta chains were read from a single sample in a study of CD8 T cells in ankylosing spondylitis. One entry per CDR3 protein, called by TCRdb with MiXCR from the 5' RACE reads. The repertoire holds over 700,000 distinct CDR3 sequences, about 20% seen once, with around 20% in the top ten. Sequencing input: blood, either unsorted or a sorted T cell fraction (not recorded which). These receptors all stem from a male donor with ankylosing spondylitis. Each CDR3 is given with its conserved first and last residue. A D gene is named only where the DNA matches it firmly. Size values are once, few and many counts, or a class for expanded clones, and some rows have none.

DNA: TGTGCCATGGGAGGGAGCGGGAGCTTGACAGATACGCAGTATTTT
CDR3: CAMGGSGSLTDTQYF
length: 15
V: TRBV10-3
J: TRBJ2-3
D: TRBD2
size: .

DNA: TGTGCCAGCAGCTTAGCGGGAGGGCTGGTTGAGCAGTACTTC
CDR3: CASSLAGGLVEQYF
length: 14
V: TRBV7-2
J: TRBJ2-7
D: TRBD2
size: .

DNA: TGCGCCAGCAGGATTACAGATACGCAGTATTTT
CDR3: CASRITDTQYF
length: 11
V: TRBV5-1
J: TRBJ2-3
D: .
size: few

DNA: TGTGCCAGTGCGGACAACTCCTACGAGCAGTACTTC
CDR3: CASADNSYEQYF
length: 12
V: TRBV7-8
J: TRBJ2-7
D: .
size: .

DNA: TGTGCCAGCAGTAGAGCGGGGGACTCCTACGAGCAGTACTTC
CDR3: CASSRAGDSYEQYF
length: 14
V: TRBV27
J: TRBJ2-7
D: TRBD2
size: few

DNA: TGTGCCAGCAGTCCCCTCCTGAGCCGGGAGGTCACCGGGGAGCTGTTTTTT
CDR3: CASSPLLSREVTGELFF
length: 17
V: TRBV12-3/TRBV12-4
J: TRBJ2-2
D: TRBD2
size: few

DNA: TGTGCCAGCAGCTTCCTCCCCGGGGAGGCTAACTATGGCTACACCTTC
CDR3: CASSFLPGEANYGYTF
length: 16
V: TRBV9
J: TRBJ1-2
D: .
size: .

DNA: TGTGTTACGGGACAGGGGGCCAAAACTGAAGCTTTCTTT
CDR3: CVTGQGAKTEAFF
length: 13
V: TRBV6-1
J: TRBJ1-1
D: TRBD1
size: few

DNA: TGTGCCAGCAGTGATACGAAACGGGCGGGCTACACCTTC
CDR3: CASSDTKRAGYTF
length: 13
V: TRBV2
J: TRBJ1-2
D: .
size: .

DNA: TGTGCCATCAGTGATGGGGTCTCGTCCCTTGGGCAGTACTTC
CDR3: CAISDGVSSLGQYF
length: 14
V: TRBV10-3
J: TRBJ2-7
D: .
size: many

DNA: TGTGCCATCAGTGAGTCATTTAGCGGGAGCGGGCCCCTCTACGAGCAGTACTTC
CDR3: CAISESFSGSGPLYEQYF
length: 18
V: TRBV10-3
J: TRBJ2-7
D: TRBD2
size: few

DNA: TGTGCCAGCAGCCCTCGCGGGAGTCAAGGAGAGACCCAGTACTTC
CDR3: CASSPRGSQGETQYF
length: 15
V: TRBV9
J: TRBJ2-5
D: TRBD2
size: few

DNA: TGCAGTGCTCAAGGTCCCACCATGAACACTGAAGCTTTCTTT
CDR3: CSAQGPTMNTEAFF
length: 14
V: TRBV20-1
J: TRBJ1-1
D: .
size: few

DNA: TGTGCCAGCAGTGAATGGGGACGGTCGTCCCTTTATAGCAATCAGCCCCAGCATTTT
CDR3: CASSEWGRSSLYSNQPQHF
length: 19
V: TRBV2
J: TRBJ1-5
D: .
size: .

DNA: TGTGCCAGCAAACGAGAGGGCCTCGACACCGGGGAGCTGTTTTTT
CDR3: CASKREGLDTGELFF
length: 15
V: TRBV2
J: TRBJ2-2
D: .
size: .

DNA: TGTGCCAGCAGTGTCGCAGCCAACGAATACAATGAGCAGTTCTTC
CDR3: CASSVAANEYNEQFF
length: 15
V: TRBV6-2/TRBV6-3
J: TRBJ2-1
D: .
size: .

DNA: TGTGCCAGCAGCCCCGAAGGAGGGAACACTGAAGCTTTCTTT
CDR3: CASSPEGGNTEAFF
length: 14
V: TRBV7-9
J: TRBJ1-1
D: .
size: many

DNA: TGCGCCAGCAGCTTCCTCTCTAGCGTTCAAGAGACCCAGTACTTC
CDR3: CASSFLSSVQETQYF
length: 15
V: TRBV5-1
J: TRBJ2-5
D: .
size: .

DNA: TGCGCCAGCAGCCAAAAGTCTACAGGGAGGGAGACCCAGTACTTC
CDR3: CASSQKSTGRETQYF
length: 15
V: TRBV4-1
J: TRBJ2-5
D: .
size: few

DNA: TGTGCCAGCACCGGGACAGGGGGCCCGGTCGTGGTCAATGAGCAGTTCTTC
CDR3: CASTGTGGPVVVNEQFF
length: 17
V: TRBV12-3/TRBV12-4
J: TRBJ2-1
D: TRBD1
size: few

DNA: TGCGCCAGCAGCTTGTCCCCTAGCGGGGTTTCTAGCACAGATACGCAGTATTTT
CDR3: CASSLSPSGVSSTDTQYF
length: 18
V: TRBV5-1
J: TRBJ2-3
D: TRBD2
size: .

DNA: TGCGCCAGCAGCTTTCAGGCGGGAACTGAAGCTTTCTTT
CDR3: CASSFQAGTEAFF
length: 13
V: TRBV5-1
J: TRBJ1-1
D: .
size: many

DNA: TGCAGCGTTGATCCGGGCGGAACTAGCACAGATACGCAGTATTTT
CDR3: CSVDPGGTSTDTQYF
length: 15
V: TRBV29-1
J: TRBJ2-3
D: .
size: .

DNA: TGTGCCAGCAGTTACTCACCCGGCGGTACAGATACGCAGTATTTT
CDR3: CASSYSPGGTDTQYF
length: 15
V: TRBV6-5
J: TRBJ2-3
D: .
size: many

DNA: TGTGCCAGCAGCTTAGGTAGGACTAGCGGGAGACCCTTCCCCAATGAGCAGTTCTTC
CDR3: CASSLGRTSGRPFPNEQFF
length: 19
V: TRBV11-2
J: TRBJ2-1
D: TRBD2
size: few

DNA: TGTGCCAGCAGTTTGCGGCCCGCAGGCAATGAGCAGTTCTTC
CDR3: CASSLRPAGNEQFF
length: 14
V: TRBV28
J: TRBJ2-1
D: .
size: .

DNA: TGCAGCGTTGAAGGCCCTAAGAACACTGAAGCTTTCTTT
CDR3: CSVEGPKNTEAFF
length: 13
V: TRBV29-1
J: TRBJ1-1
D: .
size: few

DNA: TGTGCCAGCAGCCAAATTCGCTCCTCCAGCGAGCAGTTCTTC
CDR3: CASSQIRSSSEQFF
length: 14
V: TRBV14
J: TRBJ2-1
D: .
size: .

DNA: TGTGCCAGCAGTGAAAAAGGACTCTCTGGGGCCAACGTCCTGACTTTC
CDR3: CASSEKGLSGANVLTF
length: 16
V: TRBV6-4
J: TRBJ2-6
D: .
size: many

DNA: TGTGCCAGCAGCTTATACCCTCCCCTAGCGGGCCTCAAAGAGACCCAGTACTTC
CDR3: CASSLYPPLAGLKETQYF
length: 18
V: TRBV7-3
J: TRBJ2-5
D: TRBD2
size: .

DNA: TGCGCCAGCAGCTCCTGGACAGGAGCGAATGGAAACACCATATATTTT
CDR3: CASSSWTGANGNTIYF
length: 16
V: TRBV5-1
J: TRBJ1-3
D: TRBD1
size: many

DNA: TGTGCCACCAGTGATTTGCAATATGGCTACACCTTC
CDR3: CATSDLQYGYTF
length: 12
V: TRBV24-1
J: TRBJ1-2
D: .
size: few

DNA: TGTGCCAGCATCACTCCAACAGGGGAGCTGTTTTTT
CDR3: CASITPTGELFF
length: 12
V: TRBV6-5
J: TRBJ2-2
D: .
size: .

DNA: TGTGCCAGCAGCTTAGGGGGACTAGCGGGACTCACAGATACGCAGTATTTT
CDR3: CASSLGGLAGLTDTQYF
length: 17
V: TRBV7-2
J: TRBJ2-3
D: TRBD2
size: few

DNA: TGCAGTGCTAGAGATGGGCGGGCCGCTAAAAAAAACATTCAGTACTTC
CDR3: CSARDGRAAKKNIQYF
length: 16
V: TRBV20-1
J: TRBJ2-4
D: .
size: few

DNA: TGTGCCAGCAGTATACGGACAGGGGGCTCGAGTACTGAAGCTTTCTTT
CDR3: CASSIRTGGSSTEAFF
length: 16
V: TRBV6-5
J: TRBJ1-1
D: TRBD1
size: .

DNA: TGCAGTGCTAGATTGGACGCTTATAGCAATCAGCCCCAGCATTTT
CDR3: CSARLDAYSNQPQHF
length: 15
V: TRBV20-1
J: TRBJ1-5
D: .
size: few

DNA: TGTGCCAGCTCATCGGGTTTAGACAGGCGCGAAGCTTTCTTT
CDR3: CASSSGLDRREAFF
length: 14
V: TRBV18
J: TRBJ1-1
D: .
size: .

DNA: TGCAGTGCTAGAGTCTCTAGCGGGGGGAAACATGAGCAGTTCTTC
CDR3: CSARVSSGGKHEQFF
length: 15
V: TRBV20-1
J: TRBJ2-1
D: TRBD2
size: few

DNA: TGCGCCAGCACCCGCAACAATGAGCAGTTCTTC
CDR3: CASTRNNEQFF
length: 11
V: TRBV5-1
J: TRBJ2-1
D: .
size: .

DNA: TGTGCCAGCAGCTTAGCCCAGGGGCGGGCAAACACCGGGGAGCTGTTTTTT
CDR3: CASSLAQGRANTGELFF
length: 17
V: TRBV11-2
J: TRBJ2-2
D: .
size: .

DNA: TGTGCTAGTGGTTTTGAGGGTACGGACGAGCAGTACTTC
CDR3: CASGFEGTDEQYF
length: 13
V: TRBV12-5
J: TRBJ2-7
D: .
size: .

DNA: TGCAGTGCTCGTAGACCGTCGGAAGCTTTCTTT
CDR3: CSARRPSEAFF
length: 11
V: TRBV20-1
J: TRBJ1-1
D: .
size: many

DNA: TGTGCCAGCAGTTTAAGGGGGACTAGCGGAGGTCGGGAGCAGTACTTC
CDR3: CASSLRGTSGGREQYF
length: 16
V: TRBV28
J: TRBJ2-7
D: TRBD2
size: .

DNA: TGTGCCAGCAGCCTCCTCGGGGCGGGGGTGACCGGGGAGCTGTTTTTT
CDR3: CASSLLGAGVTGELFF
length: 16
V: TRBV7-2
J: TRBJ2-2
D: TRBD2
size: few

DNA: TGTGCCAGCAGCCATCTGGGGGCGAACGCTGAAGCTTTCTTT
CDR3: CASSHLGANAEAFF
length: 14
V: TRBV3-1
J: TRBJ1-1
D: .
size: .

DNA: TGTGCCAGCAGTAAAGGGACAGGGGGCTCGGAGACCCAGTACTTC
CDR3: CASSKGTGGSETQYF
length: 15
V: TRBV27
J: TRBJ2-5
D: TRBD1
size: .

DNA: TGTGCCAGCAGTCCCGGGGTAGCGGGGTACGAGCAGTACTTC
CDR3: CASSPGVAGYEQYF
length: 14
V: TRBV6-1
J: TRBJ2-7
D: TRBD2
size: .

DNA: TGCAGCGTTGAATCCGGGACCACGAACACCGGGGAGCTGTTTTTT
CDR3: CSVESGTTNTGELFF
length: 15
V: TRBV29-1
J: TRBJ2-2
D: .
size: .

DNA: TGTGCCAGCAGTTTCGGGGGCCCTCTGGTTGAGCAGTTCTTC
CDR3: CASSFGGPLVEQFF
length: 14
V: TRBV28
J: TRBJ2-1
D: .
size: .

DNA: TGCAGTGCTAGAGAGGGGGCACAAGAGACCCAGTACTTC
CDR3: CSAREGAQETQYF
length: 13
V: TRBV20-1
J: TRBJ2-5
D: .
size: .

DNA: TGTGCCAGCAGTGCCCAGGGGACAGGGACATACGAGCAGTACTTC
CDR3: CASSAQGTGTYEQYF
length: 15
V: TRBV6-2/TRBV6-3
J: TRBJ2-7
D: TRBD1
size: few

DNA: TGCAGTGCCCGAGAGGTGGGGATAGGTGGCTACACCTTC
CDR3: CSAREVGIGGYTF
length: 13
V: TRBV20-1
J: TRBJ1-2
D: .
size: .

DNA: TGTGCCACCAGTGATTTGGACAGGGTGACTGGGGCCAACGTCCTGACTTTC
CDR3: CATSDLDRVTGANVLTF
length: 17
V: TRBV24-1
J: TRBJ2-6
D: TRBD1
size: .

DNA: TGTGCCAGCAGCGTAGGCAGGGAATACGCCGGGGAGCTGTTTTTT
CDR3: CASSVGREYAGELFF
length: 15
V: TRBV9
J: TRBJ2-2
D: .
size: .

DNA: TGCAGCGTTGAAGCGTTTGACCGAGGTTCCAACTATGGCTACACCTTC
CDR3: CSVEAFDRGSNYGYTF
length: 16
V: TRBV29-1
J: TRBJ1-2
D: .
size: .

DNA: TGTGCCATCAGTCCCTTCGGGACTAGCGGGATAGACAATGAGCAGTTCTTC
CDR3: CAISPFGTSGIDNEQFF
length: 17
V: TRBV10-3
J: TRBJ2-1
D: TRBD2
size: few